Given below is one T cell receptor beta chain in context. This clone occurred once. Its antigen remains unidentified. Base qualities are not at hand, and no much larger clone is one base apart. The data stem from a study of control samples from healthy donors and cancer patients (dated by TCRdb to about 2020). The method was the immunoSEQ multiplex PCR assay. The table was pulled from immuneACCESS by TCRdb, which kept in-frame rearrangements only. Such tables lose some clones; where checked, under half of the loss comes from unresolved V genes, and the rest has no known cause. The sample yields roughly 76,000 clones; 94% were counted once. The ten most abundant clones make up 6.2% of the sample. Measured from the cysteine to the phenylalanine, the CDR3 is 12 residues long. CDR3 DNA only is kept here, 36 bases in frame from base 1. V and J lose 1 base and 10 bases, and a span of 8 bases separates them. As encoded in the germline V gene, CDR1 is SGHAT while CDR2 is FQNNGV.

This chain joins TRBV11-2 to TRBJ2-1; no D gene call is confident. The sample consisted of blood. The sequence derives from a woman aged 40 to 50 in good health. The DNA sequence follows: TGTGCCAGCAGCTTAGTAATAGGGGAGCAGTTCTTC. Its coded protein is CASSLVIGEQFF.